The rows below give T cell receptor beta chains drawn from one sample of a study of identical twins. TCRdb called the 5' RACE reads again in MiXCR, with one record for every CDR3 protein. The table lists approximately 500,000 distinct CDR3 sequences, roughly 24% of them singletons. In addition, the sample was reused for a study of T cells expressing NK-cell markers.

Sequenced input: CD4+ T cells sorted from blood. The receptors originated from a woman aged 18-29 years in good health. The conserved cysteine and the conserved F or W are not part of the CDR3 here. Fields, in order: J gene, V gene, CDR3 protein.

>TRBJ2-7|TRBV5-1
ASSLGTTIYEQY
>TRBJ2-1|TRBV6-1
ASKESGGGEQF
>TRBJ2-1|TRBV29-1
SVESLSGGQSSYNEQF
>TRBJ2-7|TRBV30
AWSVRGGSYEQY
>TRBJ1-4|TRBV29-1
SAREANNEKLF
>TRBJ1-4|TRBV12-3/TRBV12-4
ASSLSLGNEKLF
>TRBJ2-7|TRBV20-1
SASGQGNEQY
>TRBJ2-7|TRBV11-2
ASSSLTYPSFYEQY
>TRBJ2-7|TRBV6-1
ASSLHTYRAAEQY
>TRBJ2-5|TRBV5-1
ASSLADRGWETQY
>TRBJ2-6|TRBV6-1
ASEVGHSGANVLT
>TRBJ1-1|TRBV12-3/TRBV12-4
ASIRVSNTEAF
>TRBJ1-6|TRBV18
ASKVLDEPDSPLH
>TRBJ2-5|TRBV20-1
SARAGSGRPQETQY
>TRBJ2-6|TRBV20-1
SAAGANVLT
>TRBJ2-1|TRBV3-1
ASSQNAGESYNEQF
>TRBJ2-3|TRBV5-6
ASSLYRLRTDTQY
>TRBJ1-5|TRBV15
ATSRDPAGAFGQPQH
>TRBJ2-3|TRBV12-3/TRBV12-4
ASTYFDTQY
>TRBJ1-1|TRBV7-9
ASRPQGTEAF
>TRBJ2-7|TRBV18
ASSPRGTGDAEQY
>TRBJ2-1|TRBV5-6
ASSLPGTSGGSEQF
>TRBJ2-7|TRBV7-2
ASSLKGGETYEQY
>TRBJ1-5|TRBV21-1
ASSKRRINQPQH
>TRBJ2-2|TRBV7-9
ASSLVLENTGELF
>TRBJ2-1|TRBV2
ASSLRDSDDEQF
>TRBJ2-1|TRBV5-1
ASSSDGYNEQF
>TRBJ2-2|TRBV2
ASSEGTGELF
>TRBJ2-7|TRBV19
ASSKGLAYAYEQY
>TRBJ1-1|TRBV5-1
ASTVAPKGTEAF
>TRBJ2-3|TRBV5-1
ASSWQGGADTQY
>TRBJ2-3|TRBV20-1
SARDPYTQY
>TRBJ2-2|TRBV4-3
ASSQVSLGELF
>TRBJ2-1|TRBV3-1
ASSHSNYNEQF
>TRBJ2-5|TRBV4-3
ASSHLRDNQETQY
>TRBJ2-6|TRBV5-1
ASSLRSSSGANVLT
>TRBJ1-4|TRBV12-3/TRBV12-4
ASSLRNGGSEKLF
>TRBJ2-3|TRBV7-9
ASSPGASATDTQY
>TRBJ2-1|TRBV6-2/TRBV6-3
ASSYLGKGI
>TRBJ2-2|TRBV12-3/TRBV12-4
ASSLPANTGELF
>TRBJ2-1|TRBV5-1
ASSLRLTNEQF
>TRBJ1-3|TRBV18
ASSPGSPGNTIY